These 9 T cell receptor beta chains share one sample of origin, sequenced in a study of PD-L1 blockade in urothelial cancer. Profiled with immunoSEQ multiplex PCR; TCRdb holds only in-frame clones, not every one. Found here are under 70,000 clones, about 81% of them singletons; the top ten hold 1.5% to 2%. Time point given: pretreatment peripheral blood. This sample comprised PBMCs, obtained around atezolizumab (anti-PD-L1) treatment. These TCRs come from an older man with urothelial cancer.

This clone has a handful of counts. One junction end disagrees with the germline gene, perhaps due to a read error. This chain links TRBV2 with TRBJ2-1; 9 bases map to TRBD1. Germline lookup yields CDR1 SNHLY and CDR2 FYNNEI. The CDR3 is 15 amino acids. The CDR3 spells CASSASGTGYTEQFF. CDR3 nucleotides: TGTGCCAGCAGTGCCTCCGGGACAGGGTACACTGAGCAGTTCTTC. Full variable domain (outside the CDR3, taken from reference TRBV2 and TRBJ2-1): EPEVTQTPSHQVTQMGQEVILRCVPISNHLYFYWYRQILGQKVEFLVSFYNNEISEKSEIFDDQFSVERPDGSNFTLKIRSTKLEDSAMYFCASSASGTGYTEQFFGPGTRLTVL.

J is TRBJ2-3 and V is TRBV18; D possibly corresponds to TRBD2 (6 bases). The CDR3 is 16 residues long. Per the germline V gene, CDR1 is KGHSH and CDR2 is LQKENI. The V end was cut by 3 bases, the J end by 0 bases, with 13 bases between. The CDR3 sequence is CASSPTSPISTDTQYF. CDR3 bases: TGTGCCAGCTCACCTACTAGCCCGATTAGCACAGATACGCAGTATTTT.

This chain links TRBV5-4 with TRBJ2-3, with 7 bases fitting TRBD1. In germline, CDR1 is SGHNT, CDR2 YYREEE (reference sequence). The CDR3 extends over 15 amino acids. J was trimmed by 0 bases and V by 5 bases; bases with no gene match: 6. CDR3 residues: CASRYRGQSTDTQYF. The CDR3 nucleotides read TGTGCCAGCAGATACAGGGGCCAAAGCACAGATACGCAGTATTTT.

In this sample, this clone turned up once. V usage is TRBV5-1 and J usage is TRBJ2-3; a weak D match, TRBD1 (5 bases). The CDR3 is 15 residues long. V was trimmed by 4 bases and J by 1 base, leaving 13 bases between them. The germline V gene encodes CDR1 SGHRS and CDR2 YFSETQ. The CDR3 loop reads CASSQRSQGTDTQYF. The CDR3 DNA follows: TGCGCCAGCAGCCAGAGATCACAGGGCACAGATACGCAGTATTTT.

The chain is built from TRBV4-3 and TRBJ2-1; TRBD2 aligns across 11 bases. Germline V CDR1 and CDR2: LGHNA, YSLEER. There are 16 residues in the CDR3. The trim removed 0 bases at V and 7 bases at J, leaving 5 bases unmatched. The CDR3 region has the DNA TGCGCCAGCAGCCAAGATCTTCCTAGCGGGAGGAATGAGCAGTTCTTC. Translating it yields CASSQDLPSGRNEQFF.

The sample holds a few counts of this clone. The rearrangement links TRBV28 to TRBJ1-2; 8 positions agree with TRBD1. The germline CDR1 and CDR2 sequences are MDHEN and SYDVKM. The CDR3 extends over 16 amino acids. With V trimmed by 4 bases and J by 8 bases, 15 bases remained unmatched. Here the CDR3 reads CASSSTGTGTLRGYTF. CDR3 bases: TGTGCCAGCAGTTCCACCGGGACAGGAACCCTTCGGGGCTACACCTTC.

The genes are TRBV6-6 and TRBJ1-2, with D perhaps TRBD1 (6 bases). Germline CDR1 is MNHNY and CDR2 is SVGAGI (reference sequence). V was shortened by 0 bases and J by 7 bases, with 12 bases between the two germline ends. CDR3 length: 14 residues. The CDR3, as DNA: TGTGCCAGCAGTTACTCGTGGGGGCCCGGTGGCTACACCTTC. It yields the protein CASSYSWGPGGYTF.

The genes are TRBV30 and TRBJ2-7; 10 bases line up with TRBD1. Germline V lookup: CDR1 GTSNPN, CDR2 SVGIG (reference sequence). V trimming: 4 bases; J trimming: 3 bases; junction bases outside the gene matches: 6. This CDR3 region has 14 residues. This CDR3 reads CAWTLGTGDYEQYF. In DNA, the CDR3 is TGTGCCTGGACTCTGGGGACAGGGGACTACGAGCAGTACTTC. Filled out from reference TRBV30 and TRBJ2-7, the complete variable domain reads SQTIHQWPATLVQPVGSPLSLECTVEGTSNPNLYWYRQAAGRGLQLLFYSVGIGQISSEVPQNLSASRPQDRQFILSSKKLLLSDSGFYLCAWTLGTGDYEQYFGPGTRLTVT.

The V and J genes are TRBV7-3 and TRBJ2-5; tentative D call: TRBD1 (6 bases). Germline V gene sequence: CDR1 SGHTA, CDR2 FQGTGA. This CDR3 contains 15 residues. V gave up 3 bases and J gave up 1 base, with 12 bases separating them. In DNA form, the CDR3 reads TGTGCCAGCAGCTTGACCCGGGACACCCAAGAGACCCAGTACTTC. Its translation: CASSLTRDTQETQYF. The full variable domain, in which reference TRBV7-3 and TRBJ2-5 provide the parts outside the CDR3, is GAGVSQTPSNKVTEKGKYVELRCDPISGHTALYWYRQSLGQGPEFLIYFQGTGAADDSGLPNDRFFAVRPEGSVSTLKIQRTERGDSAVYLCASSLTRDTQETQYFGPGTRLLVL.